A single sample is the source of the 3 T cell receptor delta chains below, sequenced in a study of gamma-delta T cells after stem cell transplantation. TCRdb re-called the RT-PCR reads via CATT. The sample shows hundreds of delta-chain clones, more than 8% of them seen only once. The sequencing sample was made of gamma-delta T cells. Receptors originate from a human donor. It is not recorded whose cells these are; they may come from a transplant donor.

As to this clone: The TCRdb record carries a much larger clone's protein, which differs from this DNA's translation at residues 8 and 12; a read error is the likely cause, and the protein listed here is the DNA translation. This chain uses TRDV2 with TRDJ1, with TRDD3 as a possible D gene (5 bases). The germline V gene has CDR1 GEAIGNYY and CDR2 EKD. V lost 4 bases and J lost 1, with 24 bases in between. This CDR3 has 18 amino acids. The DNA for the CDR3 is TGTGCCTGTGAGCCTATGACCACTACAGGGATCATCACCGATAAACTCATCTTT. This sequence encodes CACEPMTTTGIITDKLIF.

The chain employs TRDV2 and TRDJ3, with D perhaps matching TRDD3 (6 bases). Germline matching of the DNA provided the J gene here, since TCRdb leaves it blank. Trimming took 0 bases from V and 0 from J, leaving 23 bases between them. The germline V gene encodes CDR1 GEAIGNYY and CDR2 EKD. The CDR3 is made up of 22 amino acids. The CDR3 nucleotides are TGTGCCTGTGACACCTTCCCCCGTGCTGGGGACCCGCTCTCCTGGGACACCCGACAGATGTTTTTC. Translating gives CACDTFPRAGDPLSWDTRQMFF.

This clone was picked up a small number of times. A read error is possible here, since a much larger clone lies one base away. V and J are TRDV2 and TRDJ1, with 9 bases fitting TRDD3. TCRdb lists no J gene, so it was determined here by aligning the DNA to germline. Trimming removed 3 bases from V and 4 bases from J; junction bases left unmatched: 11. The germline CDR1 and CDR2 sequences are GEAIGNYY and EKD. The CDR3 length is 16 residues. The CDR3 region has the DNA TGTGCCTGTGACGGACTGGGGGAGGAATCGAGCGATAAACTCATCTTT. Amino acid sequence: CACDGLGEESSDKLIF.